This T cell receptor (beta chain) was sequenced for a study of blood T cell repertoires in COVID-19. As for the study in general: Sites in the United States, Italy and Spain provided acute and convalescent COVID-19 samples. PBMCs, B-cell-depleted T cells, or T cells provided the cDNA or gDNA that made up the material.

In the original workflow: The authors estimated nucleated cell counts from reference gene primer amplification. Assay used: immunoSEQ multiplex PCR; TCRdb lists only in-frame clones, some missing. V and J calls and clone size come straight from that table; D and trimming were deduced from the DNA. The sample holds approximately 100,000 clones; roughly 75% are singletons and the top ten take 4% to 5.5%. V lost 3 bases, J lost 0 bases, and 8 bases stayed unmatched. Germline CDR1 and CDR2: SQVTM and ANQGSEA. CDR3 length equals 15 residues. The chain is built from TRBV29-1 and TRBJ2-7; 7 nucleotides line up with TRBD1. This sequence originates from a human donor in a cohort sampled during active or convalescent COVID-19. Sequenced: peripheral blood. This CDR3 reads CSVEHRGSTSYEQYF. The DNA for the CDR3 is TGCAGCGTTGAGCACAGGGGCTCTACCTCCTACGAGCAGTACTTC.